This T cell receptor beta chain was obtained from a study of beta chain features in type 1 diabetes. Sequenced material consisted of expressed TCRB transcripts (all of the isolated RNA was reverse transcribed). Clones were sequenced by immunoSEQ multiplex PCR, and TCRdb holds only the in-frame ones, with some missing. This table has about 900,000 clones, 15% to 20% appearing once. This clone was detected a few times. Antigen: not known. Notes on the study in general: All four CD4+ subsets of Type 1 diabetes patients contained TCRB CDR3s that were moderately but significantly shorter. VDJ junctions in type 1 diabetes patients carried more deletions and fewer insertions.

Germline V gene sequence: CDR1 SGHAT, CDR2 FQNNGV. The CDR3 sequence is 13 residues long. V gave up 7 bases and J gave up 5 bases; unmatched junction bases: 4. This chain links TRBV11-2 with TRBJ2-7; 11 positions agree with TRBD1. The sample was naive CD4+ T cells from blood. The TCR was taken from a woman aged 18 to 35 in good health. The CDR3 sequence is CASNGQGADEQYF. The CDR3 DNA reads as TGTGCCAGCAACGGACAGGGGGCGGACGAGCAGTACTTC.